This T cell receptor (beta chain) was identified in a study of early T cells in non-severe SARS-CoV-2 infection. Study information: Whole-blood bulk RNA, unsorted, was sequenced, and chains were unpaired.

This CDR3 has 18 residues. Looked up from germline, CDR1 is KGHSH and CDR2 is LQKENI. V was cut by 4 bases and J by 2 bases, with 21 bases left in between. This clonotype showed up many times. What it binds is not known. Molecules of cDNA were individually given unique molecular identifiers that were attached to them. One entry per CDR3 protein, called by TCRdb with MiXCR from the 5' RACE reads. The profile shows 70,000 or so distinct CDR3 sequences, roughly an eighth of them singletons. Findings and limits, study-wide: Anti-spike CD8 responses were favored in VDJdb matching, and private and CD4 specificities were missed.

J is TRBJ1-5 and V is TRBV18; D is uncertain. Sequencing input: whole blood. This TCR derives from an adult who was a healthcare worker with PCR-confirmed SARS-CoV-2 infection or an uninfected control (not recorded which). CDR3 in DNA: TGTGCCAGCTCACTTACCCCGGTCAAGCCACAAGGCAATCAGCCCCAGCATTTT. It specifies CASSLTPVKPQGNQPQHF.